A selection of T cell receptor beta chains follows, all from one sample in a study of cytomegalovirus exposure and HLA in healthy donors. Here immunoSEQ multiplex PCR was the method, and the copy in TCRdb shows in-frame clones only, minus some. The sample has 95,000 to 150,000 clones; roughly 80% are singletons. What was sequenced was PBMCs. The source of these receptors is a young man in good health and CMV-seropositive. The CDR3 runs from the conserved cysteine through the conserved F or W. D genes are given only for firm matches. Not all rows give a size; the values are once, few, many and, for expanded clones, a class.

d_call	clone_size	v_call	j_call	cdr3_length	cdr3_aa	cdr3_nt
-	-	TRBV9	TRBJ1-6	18	CASSVGPGGGKYNSPLHF	TGTGCCAGCAGCGTAGGGCCGGGTGGGGGGAAATATAATTCACCCCTCCACTTT
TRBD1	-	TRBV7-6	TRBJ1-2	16	CASSFGQGASGYGYTF	TGTGCCAGCAGCTTCGGACAGGGGGCGTCTGGGTATGGCTACACCTTC
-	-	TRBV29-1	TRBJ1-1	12	CSVVPVNTEAFF	TGCAGCGTTGTGCCGGTGAACACTGAAGCTTTCTTT
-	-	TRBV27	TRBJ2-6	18	CASSSAQGSPAGANVLTF	TGTGCCAGCAGTTCAGCCCAGGGTTCCCCAGCTGGGGCCAACGTCCTGACTTTC
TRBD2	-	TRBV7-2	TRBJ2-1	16	CASSSLSGGSYNEQFF	TGTGCCAGCAGCTCCCTTTCTGGCGGGAGCTACAATGAGCAGTTCTTC
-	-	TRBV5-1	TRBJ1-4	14	CASRRQAGDEKLFF	TGCGCCAGCCGACGACAGGCGGGGGATGAAAAACTGTTTTTT
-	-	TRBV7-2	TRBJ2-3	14	CASSLENRGDTQYF	TGTGCCAGCAGCTTGGAAAATCGGGGAGATACGCAGTATTTT
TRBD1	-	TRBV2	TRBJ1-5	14	CASRGQGNYQPQHF	TGTGCCAGCAGGGGACAGGGGAATTATCAGCCCCAGCATTTT
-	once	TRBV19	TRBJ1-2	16	CASGVNSARINYGYTF	TGTGCCAGTGGAGTAAACTCCGCACGGATTAACTATGGCTACACCTTC
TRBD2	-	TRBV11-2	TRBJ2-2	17	CASSSLAGGPNTGELFF	TGTGCCAGCAGCTCTCTAGCGGGGGGGCCCAACACCGGGGAGCTGTTTTTT
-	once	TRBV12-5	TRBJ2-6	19	CASGPPQSERRSGANVLTF	TGTGCTAGTGGTCCCCCCCAGTCGGAGAGGAGATCTGGGGCCAACGTCCTGACTTTC
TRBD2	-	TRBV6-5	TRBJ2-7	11	CASREGLAAYF	TGTGCCAGCAGAGAGGGACTAGCGGCGTACTTC
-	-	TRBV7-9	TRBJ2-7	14	CASSPLAGTYEQYF	TGTGCCAGCAGCCCCCTAGCTGGTACCTACGAGCAGTACTTC
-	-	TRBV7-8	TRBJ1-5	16	CASSSNTPRSNQPQHF	TGTGCCAGCAGCTCCAATACCCCCAGGTCCAATCAGCCCCAGCATTTT
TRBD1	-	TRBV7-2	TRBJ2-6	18	CASSFRGQGSSGANVLTF	TGTGCCAGCAGCTTTAGGGGACAGGGGTCCTCTGGGGCCAACGTCCTGACTTTC
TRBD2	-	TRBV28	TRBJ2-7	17	CASSLDSTSGDSYEQYF	TGTGCCAGCAGCTTAGACTCCACTAGCGGGGACTCCTACGAGCAGTACTTC
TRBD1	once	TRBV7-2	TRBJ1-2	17	CASINSRDRGLSNGYTF	TGTGCCAGCATCAACTCGCGGGACAGGGGGCTGTCGAATGGCTACACCTTC
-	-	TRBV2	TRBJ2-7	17	CASSENVGVGRSGGQYF	TGTGCCAGCAGTGAAAACGTAGGGGTTGGTCGGTCCGGTGGGCAGTACTTC
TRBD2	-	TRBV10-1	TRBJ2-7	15	CASSASVSGTYEQYF	TGCGCCAGCAGTGCTTCAGTTAGCGGGACCTACGAGCAGTACTTC
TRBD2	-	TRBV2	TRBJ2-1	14	CASSVAGEGNEQFF	TGTGCCAGCAGCGTAGCGGGGGAAGGGAATGAGCAGTTCTTC
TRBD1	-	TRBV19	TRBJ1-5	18	CASSIKATGARINQPQHF	TGTGCCAGTAGTATCAAAGCTACAGGGGCGCGGATCAATCAGCCCCAGCATTTT
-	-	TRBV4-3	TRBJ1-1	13	CASSLGGETEAFF	TGCGCCAGCAGCCTTGGGGGCGAGACTGAAGCTTTCTTT
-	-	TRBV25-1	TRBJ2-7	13	CASQVGYSGEQYF	TGTGCCAGCCAGGTGGGGTATTCGGGAGAGCAGTACTTC
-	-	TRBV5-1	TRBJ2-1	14	CASSLAGGGAEQFF	TGCGCCAGCAGCTTGGCGGGGGGCGGAGCTGAGCAGTTCTTC
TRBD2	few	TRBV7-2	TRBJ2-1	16	CASSRGLAGRWNEQFF	TGTGCCAGCAGCAGAGGACTAGCGGGAAGATGGAATGAGCAGTTCTTC
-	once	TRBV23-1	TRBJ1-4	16	CASSQWNLDSTEKLFF	TGCGCCAGCAGTCAATGGAATCTTGACAGCACGGAAAAACTGTTTTTT
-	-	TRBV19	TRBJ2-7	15	CASSIGNREGSEQYF	TGTGCCAGTAGTATAGGAAACAGGGAAGGTTCCGAGCAGTACTTC
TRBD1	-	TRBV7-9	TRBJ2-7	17	CASSLALGDRVPYEQYF	TGTGCCAGCAGCTTAGCGTTGGGGGACAGGGTCCCCTACGAGCAGTACTTC
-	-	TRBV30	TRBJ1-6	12	CAWGGVNSPLHF	TGTGCCTGGGGGGGGGTAAATTCACCCCTCCACTTT
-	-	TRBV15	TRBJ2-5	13	CATSRQGQETQYF	TGTGCCACCAGCAGACAGGGGCAAGAGACCCAGTACTTC
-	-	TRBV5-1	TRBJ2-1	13	CASSLGQLMEQFF	TGCGCCAGCAGCTTGGGCCAGTTAATGGAGCAGTTCTTC
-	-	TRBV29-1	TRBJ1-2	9	CSVVSGYTF	TGCAGCGTTGTTAGTGGCTACACCTTC
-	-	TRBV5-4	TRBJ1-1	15	CASSSPGRSNTEAFF	TGTGCCAGCAGCAGCCCCGGTCGGTCGAACACTGAAGCTTTCTTT
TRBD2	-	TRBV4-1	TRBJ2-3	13	CASSVLAGGTQYF	TGCGCCAGCAGCGTACTAGCGGGAGGTACGCAGTATTTT
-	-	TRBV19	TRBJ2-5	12	CASSMRGETQYF	TGTGCCAGTAGTATGCGAGGAGAGACCCAGTACTTC
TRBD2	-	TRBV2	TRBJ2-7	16	CASIPSGGGASYEQYF	TGTGCCAGCATCCCAAGCGGGGGGGGTGCGTCCTACGAGCAGTACTTC
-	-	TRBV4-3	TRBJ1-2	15	CASSQEGQGSYGYTF	TGCGCCAGCAGCCAAGAGGGGCAGGGCTCCTATGGCTACACCTTC
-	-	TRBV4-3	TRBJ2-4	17	CASSQRGYRAAKNIQYF	TGCGCCAGCAGCCAACGAGGGTACCGGGCGGCCAAAAACATTCAGTACTTC
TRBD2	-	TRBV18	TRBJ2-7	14	CASSPGTSRSEQYF	TGTGCCAGCTCTCCAGGGACTAGCAGGTCCGAGCAGTACTTC
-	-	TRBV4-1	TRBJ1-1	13	CASSPPMNTEAFF	TGCGCCAGCAGCCCCCCCATGAACACTGAAGCTTTCTTT
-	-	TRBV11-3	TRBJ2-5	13	CASSLTAQETQYF	TGTGCCAGCAGCTTAACAGCCCAAGAGACCCAGTACTTC
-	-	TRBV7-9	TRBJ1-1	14	CASNPVRVGAEAFF	TGTGCCAGCAACCCTGTCAGGGTTGGCGCTGAAGCTTTCTTT
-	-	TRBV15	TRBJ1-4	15	CATSSPTEPNEKLFF	TGTGCCACCAGCAGCCCGACAGAGCCAAATGAAAAACTGTTTTTT
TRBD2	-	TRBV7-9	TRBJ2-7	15	CASSLPSGERYEQYF	TGTGCCAGCAGCTTACCTAGCGGGGAACGCTACGAGCAGTACTTC
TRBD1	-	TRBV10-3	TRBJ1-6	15	CAIRGRDSHNSPLHF	TGTGCCATCAGGGGCCGGGACAGCCATAATTCACCCCTCCACTTT
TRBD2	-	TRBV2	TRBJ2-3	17	CASSETLTSGGPDNRNF	TGTGCCAGCAGTGAAACCCTAACTAGCGGGGGCCCCGACAACCGAAATTTT
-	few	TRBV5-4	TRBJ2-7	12	CASSLDRGEQYF	TGTGCCAGCAGCTTGGATAGGGGCGAGCAGTACTTC
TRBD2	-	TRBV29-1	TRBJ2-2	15	CSVQKGTSGAGELFF	TGCAGCGTTCAAAAAGGGACTAGCGGAGCCGGGGAGCTGTTTTTT
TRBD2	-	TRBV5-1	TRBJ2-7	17	CASSLAAGGPSSYEQYF	TGCGCCAGCAGCTTGGCAGCGGGAGGGCCATCATCGTACGAGCAGTACTTC
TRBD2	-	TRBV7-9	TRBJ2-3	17	CASSLDLAGGNTDTQYF	TGTGCCAGCAGCTTAGACCTGGCGGGGGGGAACACAGATACGCAGTATTTT
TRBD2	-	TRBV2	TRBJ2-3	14	CASKPSGETDTQYF	TGTGCCAGCAAGCCTAGCGGGGAGACAGATACGCAGTATTTT